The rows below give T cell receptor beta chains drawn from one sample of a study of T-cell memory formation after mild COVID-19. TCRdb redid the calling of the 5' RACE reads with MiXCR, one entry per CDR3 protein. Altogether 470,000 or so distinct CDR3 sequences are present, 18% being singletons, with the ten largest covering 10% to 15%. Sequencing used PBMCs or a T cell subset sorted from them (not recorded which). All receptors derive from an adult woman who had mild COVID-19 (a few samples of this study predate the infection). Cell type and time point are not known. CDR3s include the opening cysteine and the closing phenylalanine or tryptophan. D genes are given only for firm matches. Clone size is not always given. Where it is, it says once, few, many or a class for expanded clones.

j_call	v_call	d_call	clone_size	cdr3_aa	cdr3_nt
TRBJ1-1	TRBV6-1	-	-	CASRGTDSELEAFF	TGTGCCAGCAGAGGGACGGACAGCGAGCTTGAAGCTTTCTTT
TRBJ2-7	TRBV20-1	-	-	CSARGLEVYEQYF	TGCAGTGCTAGGGGGCTGGAGGTCTACGAGCAGTACTTC
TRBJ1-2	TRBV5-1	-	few	CASSPGSANYGYTF	TGCGCCAGCAGCCCGGGATCAGCTAACTATGGCTACACCTTC
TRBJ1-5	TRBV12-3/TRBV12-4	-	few	CASSLTGTNRGPQHF	TGTGCCAGCAGCCTTACCGGGACCAACCGCGGGCCCCAGCATTTT
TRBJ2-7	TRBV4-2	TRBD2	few	CASSQEFLAGPSSYEQYF	TGTGCCAGCAGCCAAGAGTTTCTAGCGGGACCCAGCTCCTACGAGCAGTACTTC
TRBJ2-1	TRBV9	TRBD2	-	CASSKTSGGNEQFF	TGTGCCAGCAGTAAAACTAGCGGGGGGAATGAGCAGTTCTTC
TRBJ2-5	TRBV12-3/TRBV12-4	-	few	CASSLVVQKTQYF	TGTGCCAGCAGTTTGGTAGTCCAAAAGACCCAGTACTTC
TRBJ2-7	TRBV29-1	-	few	CSVEKVGGVSYEQYF	TGCAGCGTCGAGAAGGTAGGGGGAGTCTCCTACGAGCAGTACTTC
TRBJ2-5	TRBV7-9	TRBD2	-	CASSILSLTSGGIQETQYF	TGTGCCAGCAGCATTCTTTCCCTTACTAGCGGGGGGATCCAAGAGACCCAGTACTTC
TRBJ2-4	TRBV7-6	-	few	CASSGESGDGSLAKNIQYF	TGTGCCAGCAGCGGAGAGTCTGGGGACGGTTCTCTAGCCAAAAACATTCAGTACTTC
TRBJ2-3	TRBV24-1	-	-	CATSDYEDTQYF	TGTGCCACCAGTGACTACGAGGATACGCAGTATTTT
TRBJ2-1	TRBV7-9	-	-	CASVLAPYNEQFF	TGTGCCAGCGTTCTAGCCCCCTACAATGAGCAGTTCTTC
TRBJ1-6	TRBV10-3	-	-	CAISGDTTVNSPLHF	TGTGCCATCAGTGGGGACACCACGGTTAATTCACCCCTCCACTTT
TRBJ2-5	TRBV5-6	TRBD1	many	CASSFGQAQETQYF	TGTGCCAGCAGCTTCGGACAGGCCCAAGAGACCCAGTACTTC
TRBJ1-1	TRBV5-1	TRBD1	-	CASSLAGTGSTEAFF	TGCGCCAGCAGCTTGGCCGGGACAGGGAGCACTGAAGCTTTCTTT
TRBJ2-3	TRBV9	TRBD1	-	CASSRGQGRSPGTDTQYF	TGTGCCAGCAGCAGGGGACAGGGCCGATCCCCCGGCACAGATACGCAGTATTTT
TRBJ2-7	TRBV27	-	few	CASSSHRTGGYEQYF	TGTGCCAGCAGTTCCCACCGGACCGGAGGCTACGAGCAGTACTTC
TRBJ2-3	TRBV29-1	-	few	CSEGDEGTQYF	TGCAGCGAGGGGGATGAGGGTACGCAGTATTTT
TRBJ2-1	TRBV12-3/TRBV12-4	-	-	CASSPRNFVGNEQFF	TGTGCCAGCAGTCCTAGGAATTTCGTAGGCAATGAGCAGTTCTTC
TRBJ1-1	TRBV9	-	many	CASSSGRAANEAFF	TGTGCCAGCAGTAGTGGACGGGCCGCAAATGAAGCTTTCTTT
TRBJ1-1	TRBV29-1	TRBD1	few	CSGGTGGDAFF	TGCAGCGGGGGGACAGGTGGAGACGCTTTCTTT
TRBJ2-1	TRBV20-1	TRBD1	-	CSARPLLRTGYNEQFF	TGCAGTGCTAGACCCCTCCTGAGGACAGGGTACAATGAGCAGTTCTTC
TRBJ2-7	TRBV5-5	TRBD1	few	CASSTDRDHYEQYF	TGTGCCAGCAGCACCGACAGGGATCACTACGAGCAGTACTTC
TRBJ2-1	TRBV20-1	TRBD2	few	CSATLAGGPHEQFF	TGCAGTGCTACCTTAGCGGGAGGGCCCCATGAGCAGTTCTTC
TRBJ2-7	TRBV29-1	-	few	CSYQGDSPGEQYF	TGCAGCTATCAAGGGGACTCTCCAGGCGAGCAGTACTTC
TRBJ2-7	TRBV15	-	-	CATSRDLTYEQYF	TGTGCCACCAGCAGAGACTTGACCTACGAGCAGTACTTC
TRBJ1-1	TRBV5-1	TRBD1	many	CASSLARQGLPMNTEAFF	TGCGCCAGCAGCTTGGCCAGACAGGGGCTCCCAATGAACACTGAAGCTTTCTTT
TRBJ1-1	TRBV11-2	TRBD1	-	CASTDWENRGITEAFF	TGTGCCAGCACCGACTGGGAGAACAGGGGTATCACTGAAGCTTTCTTT
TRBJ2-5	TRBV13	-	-	CASTIKALERGRQETQYF	TGTGCCAGCACCATAAAAGCCCTCGAGCGAGGGAGACAAGAGACCCAGTACTTC
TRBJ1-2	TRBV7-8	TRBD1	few	CASSSSGTGSYGYTF	TGTGCCAGCAGCTCATCCGGGACAGGGAGCTATGGCTACACCTTC